This T cell receptor beta chain was sequenced for a study of T-cell memory formation after mild COVID-19. V lost 3 bases and J 4 bases, leaving 9 bases between the germline ends. The CDR3 extends over 13 amino acids. The germline gives CDR1 DFQATT, CDR2 SNEGSKA (reference sequence). General study results and limits: Some clones that responded turned up in pre-infection memory, which suggests that cross-reactive memory joined in.

This clonotype has just a few counts. As yet, its antigen is unknown. TCRdb called the 5' RACE reads again in MiXCR, with one record for every CDR3 protein. The table shows under 300,000 distinct CDR3 sequences, with about a sixth occurring only once. The sample was PBMCs or a T cell subset sorted from them (not recorded which). This chain connects TRBV20-1 to TRBJ2-2, with D perhaps TRBD1 or TRBD2 (5 bases each). The origin of this receptor is a man aged 18 to 35 who had mild COVID-19 (a few samples of this study predate the infection). Cell type and time point are not known. CDR3 in DNA: TGCAGTGCTAGTGCGAGGGGCACCGGGGAGCTGTTTTTT. Encoded protein: CSASARGTGELFF.